The clone carrying this T cell receptor beta chain was counted many times. The data derive from a study of human T cells and chemical hapten exposure. Study information: Upper-back patch tests with 0.01% DPC were read at 6 days.

Time point meaning: patch test 2, 6 weeks after DPC sensitization. The treatment here: therapeutic diphenylcyclopropenone sensitization with weekly scalp DPC. Blood collection took place prior to placing each patch test. V was trimmed by 5 bases and J by 0 bases, leaving 8 bases between them. Germline V gene lookup returns CDR1 MNHNS and CDR2 SASEGT. This CDR3 has 14 amino acids. Individual cDNA molecules received unique molecular identifiers in the library. Using its own MiXCR run on the RACE reads, TCRdb lists one record per CDR3 protein. The repertoire has roughly 52,000 distinct CDR3 sequences, around 9.5% of them found once; the top ten carry more than 1.5%.

The sequence was collected from a woman in her forties or fifties with alopecia areata. Some clones in this sample may be carry-over from other donors' samples. Sequenced material: whole blood, taken in connection with sensitization to the hapten diphenylcyclopropenone (DPC). This chain uses TRBV6-1 with TRBJ2-1; no clear D gene. CDR3: CASSYGSSYNEQFF. The CDR3 DNA follows: TGTGCCAGCAGTTACGGCAGCTCCTACAATGAGCAGTTCTTC.